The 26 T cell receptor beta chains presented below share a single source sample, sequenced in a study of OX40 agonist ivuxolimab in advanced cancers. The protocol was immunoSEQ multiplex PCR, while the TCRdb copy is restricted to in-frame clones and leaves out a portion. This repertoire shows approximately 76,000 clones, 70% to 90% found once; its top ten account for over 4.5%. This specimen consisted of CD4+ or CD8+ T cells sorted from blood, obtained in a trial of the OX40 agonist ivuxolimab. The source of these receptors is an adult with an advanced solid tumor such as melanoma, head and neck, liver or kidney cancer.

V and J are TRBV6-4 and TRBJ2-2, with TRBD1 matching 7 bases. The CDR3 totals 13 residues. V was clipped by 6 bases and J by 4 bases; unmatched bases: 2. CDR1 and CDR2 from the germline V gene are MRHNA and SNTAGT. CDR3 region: CASSRQGTGELFF. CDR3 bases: TGTGCCAGCAGCCGACAGGGCACCGGGGAGCTGTTTTTT.

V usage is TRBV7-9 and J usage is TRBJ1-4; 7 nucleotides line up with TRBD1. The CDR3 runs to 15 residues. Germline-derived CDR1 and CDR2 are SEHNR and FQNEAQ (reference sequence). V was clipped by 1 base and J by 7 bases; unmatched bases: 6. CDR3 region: CASSLGTGGGEKLFF. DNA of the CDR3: TGTGCCAGCAGCTTAGGGACAGGCGGGGGTGAAAAACTGTTTTTT.

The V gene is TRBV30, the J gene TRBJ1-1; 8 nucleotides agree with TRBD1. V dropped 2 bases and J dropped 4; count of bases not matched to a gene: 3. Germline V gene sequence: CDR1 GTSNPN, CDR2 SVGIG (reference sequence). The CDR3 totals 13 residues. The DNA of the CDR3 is TGTGCCTGGAGTCCTACAGGGGGCACTGAAGCTTTCTTT. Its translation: CAWSPTGGTEAFF.

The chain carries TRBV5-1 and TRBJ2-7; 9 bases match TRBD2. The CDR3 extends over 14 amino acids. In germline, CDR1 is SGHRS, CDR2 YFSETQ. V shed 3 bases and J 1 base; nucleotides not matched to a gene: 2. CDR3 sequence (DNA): TGCGCCAGCAGCTGGGGACTAGCATCCTACGAGCAGTACTTC. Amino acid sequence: CASSWGLASYEQYF.

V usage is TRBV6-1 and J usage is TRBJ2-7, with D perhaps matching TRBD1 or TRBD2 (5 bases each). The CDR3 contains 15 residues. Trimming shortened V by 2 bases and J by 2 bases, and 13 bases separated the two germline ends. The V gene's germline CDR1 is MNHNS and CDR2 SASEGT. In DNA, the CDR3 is TGTGCCAGCAGTGAAATCGGGACGGTAGCCTACGAGCAGTACTTC. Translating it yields CASSEIGTVAYEQYF.

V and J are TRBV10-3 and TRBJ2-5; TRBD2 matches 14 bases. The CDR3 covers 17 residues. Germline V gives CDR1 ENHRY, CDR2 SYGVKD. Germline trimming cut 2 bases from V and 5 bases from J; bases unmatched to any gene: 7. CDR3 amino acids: CAISEKGLAGVRETQYF. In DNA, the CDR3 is TGTGCCATCAGTGAGAAGGGACTAGCGGGAGTTAGGGAGACCCAGTACTTC.

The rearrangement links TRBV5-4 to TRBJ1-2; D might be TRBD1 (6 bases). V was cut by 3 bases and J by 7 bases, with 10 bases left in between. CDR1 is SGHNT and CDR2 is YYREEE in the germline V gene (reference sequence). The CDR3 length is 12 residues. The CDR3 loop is CASSSEGGGYTF. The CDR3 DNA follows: TGTGCCAGCAGCTCAGAGGGGGGTGGCTACACCTTC. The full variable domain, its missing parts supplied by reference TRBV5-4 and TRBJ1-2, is ETGVTQSPTHLIKTRGQQVTLRCSSQSGHNTVSWYQQALGQGPQFIFQYYREEENGRGNFPPRFSGLQFPNYSSELNVNALELDDSALYLCASSSEGGGYTFGSGTRLTVV.

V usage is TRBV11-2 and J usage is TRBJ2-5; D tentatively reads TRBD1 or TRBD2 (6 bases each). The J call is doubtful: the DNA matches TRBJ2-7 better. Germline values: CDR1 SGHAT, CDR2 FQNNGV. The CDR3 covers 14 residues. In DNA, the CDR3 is TGTGCCAGCAGCTCGGGGGACACCTTCTACGAGCAGTACTTC. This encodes CASSSGDTFYEQYF.

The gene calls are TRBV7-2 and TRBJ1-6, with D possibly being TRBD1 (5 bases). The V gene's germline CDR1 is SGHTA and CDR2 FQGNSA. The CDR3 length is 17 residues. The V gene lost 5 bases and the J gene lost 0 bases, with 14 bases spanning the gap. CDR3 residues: CASSRGTASSYNSPLHF. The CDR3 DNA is TGTGCCAGCAGCCGGGGGACTGCGAGCTCCTATAATTCACCCCTCCACTTT. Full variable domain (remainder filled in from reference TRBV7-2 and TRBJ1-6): GAGVSQSPSNKVTEKGKDVELRCDPISGHTALYWYRQSLGQGLEFLIYFQGNSAPDKSGLPSDRFSAERTGGSVSTLTIQRTQQEDSAVYLCASSRGTASSYNSPLHFGNGTRLTVT.

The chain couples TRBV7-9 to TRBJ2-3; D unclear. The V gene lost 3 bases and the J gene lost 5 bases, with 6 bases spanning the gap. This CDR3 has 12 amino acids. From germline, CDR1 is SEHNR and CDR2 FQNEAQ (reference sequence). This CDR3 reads CASSLGEDTQYF. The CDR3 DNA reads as TGTGCCAGCAGCTTGGGTGAAGATACGCAGTATTTT.

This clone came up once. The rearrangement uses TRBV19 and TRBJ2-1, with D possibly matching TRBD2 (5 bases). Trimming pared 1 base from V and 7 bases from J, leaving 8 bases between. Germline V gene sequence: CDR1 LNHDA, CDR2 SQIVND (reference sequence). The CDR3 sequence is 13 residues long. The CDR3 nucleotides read TGTGCCAGTAGTATAGCGGGGATTAATGAGCAGTTCTTC. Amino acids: CASSIAGINEQFF.

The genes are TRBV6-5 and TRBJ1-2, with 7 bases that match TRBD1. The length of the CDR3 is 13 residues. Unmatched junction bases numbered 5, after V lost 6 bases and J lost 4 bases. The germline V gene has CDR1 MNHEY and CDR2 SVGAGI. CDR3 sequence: CASSHRGLYGYTF. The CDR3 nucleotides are TGTGCCAGCAGCCACAGGGGCCTCTATGGCTACACCTTC.

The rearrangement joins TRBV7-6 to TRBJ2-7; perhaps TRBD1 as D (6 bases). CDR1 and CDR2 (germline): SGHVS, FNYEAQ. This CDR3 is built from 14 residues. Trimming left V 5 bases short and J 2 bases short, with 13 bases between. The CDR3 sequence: CASSPRQAPYEQYF. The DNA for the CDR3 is TGTGCCAGCAGCCCGAGACAGGCCCCCTACGAGCAGTACTTC.

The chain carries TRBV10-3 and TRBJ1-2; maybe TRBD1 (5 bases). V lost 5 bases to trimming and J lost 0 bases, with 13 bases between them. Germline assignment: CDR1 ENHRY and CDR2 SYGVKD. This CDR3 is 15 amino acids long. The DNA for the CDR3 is TGTGCCATCAGTTCGGGGGAAAAAGCTAACTATGGCTACACCTTC. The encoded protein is CAISSGEKANYGYTF.

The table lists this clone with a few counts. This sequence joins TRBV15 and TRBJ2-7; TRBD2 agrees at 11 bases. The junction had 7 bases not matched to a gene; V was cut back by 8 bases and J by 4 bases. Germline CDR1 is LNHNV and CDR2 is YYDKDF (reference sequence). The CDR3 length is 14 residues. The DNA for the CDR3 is TGTGCCACCCGACCGGGACTAGCGGTGTACGAGCAGTACTTC. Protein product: CATRPGLAVYEQYF.

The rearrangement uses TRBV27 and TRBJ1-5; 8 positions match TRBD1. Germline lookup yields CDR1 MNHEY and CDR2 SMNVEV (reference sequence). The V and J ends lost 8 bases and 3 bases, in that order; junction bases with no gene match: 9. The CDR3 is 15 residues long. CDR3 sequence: CASGRGTGNNQPQHF. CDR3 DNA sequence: TGTGCCAGCGGGCGAGGGACAGGAAACAATCAGCCCCAGCATTTT.

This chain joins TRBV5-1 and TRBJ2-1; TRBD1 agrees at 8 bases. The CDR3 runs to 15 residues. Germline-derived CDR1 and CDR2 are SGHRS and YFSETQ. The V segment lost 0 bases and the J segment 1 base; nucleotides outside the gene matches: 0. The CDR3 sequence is CASSLGQGSYNEQFF. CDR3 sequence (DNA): TGCGCCAGCAGCTTGGGACAGGGGTCCTACAATGAGCAGTTCTTC.

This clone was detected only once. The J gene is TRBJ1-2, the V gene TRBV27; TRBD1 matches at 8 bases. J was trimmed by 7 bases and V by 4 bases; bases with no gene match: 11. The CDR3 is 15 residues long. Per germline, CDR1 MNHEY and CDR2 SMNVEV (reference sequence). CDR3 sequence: CASSSAGGEAAGYTF. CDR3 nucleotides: TGTGCCAGCAGTTCCGCAGGGGGCGAAGCAGCTGGCTACACCTTC.

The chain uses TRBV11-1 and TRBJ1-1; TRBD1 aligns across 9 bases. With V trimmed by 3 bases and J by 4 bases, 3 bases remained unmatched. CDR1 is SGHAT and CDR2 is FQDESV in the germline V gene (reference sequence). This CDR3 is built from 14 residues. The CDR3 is CASSFGQGFTEAFF. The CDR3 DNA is TGTGCCAGCAGCTTCGGACAGGGGTTCACTGAAGCTTTCTTT.

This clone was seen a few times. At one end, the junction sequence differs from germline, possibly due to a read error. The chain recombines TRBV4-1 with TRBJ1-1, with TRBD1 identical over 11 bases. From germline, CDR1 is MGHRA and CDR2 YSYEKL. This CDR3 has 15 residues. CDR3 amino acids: CASSPDRGHGTEAFF. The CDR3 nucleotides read TGTGCCAGCAGCCCGGACAGGGGGCATGGGACTGAAGCTTTCTTT.

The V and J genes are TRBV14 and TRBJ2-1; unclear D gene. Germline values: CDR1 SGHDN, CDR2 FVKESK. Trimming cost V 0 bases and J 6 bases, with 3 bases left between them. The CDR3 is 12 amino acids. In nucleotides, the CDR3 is TGTGCCAGCAGCCAAGAGGGCAATGAGCAGTTCTTC. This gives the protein CASSQEGNEQFF. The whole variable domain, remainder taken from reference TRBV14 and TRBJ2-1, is EAGVTQFPSHSVIEKGQTVTLRCDPISGHDNLYWYRRVMGKEIKFLLHFVKESKQDESGMPNNRFLAERTGGTYSTLKVQPAELEDSGVYFCASSQEGNEQFFGPGTRLTVL.

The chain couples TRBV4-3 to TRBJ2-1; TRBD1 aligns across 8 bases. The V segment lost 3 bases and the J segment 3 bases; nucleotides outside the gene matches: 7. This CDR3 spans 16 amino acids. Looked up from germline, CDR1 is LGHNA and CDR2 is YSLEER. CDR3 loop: CASSQGLGQVYNEQFF. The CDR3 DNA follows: TGCGCCAGCAGCCAGGGTCTGGGACAGGTCTACAATGAGCAGTTCTTC.

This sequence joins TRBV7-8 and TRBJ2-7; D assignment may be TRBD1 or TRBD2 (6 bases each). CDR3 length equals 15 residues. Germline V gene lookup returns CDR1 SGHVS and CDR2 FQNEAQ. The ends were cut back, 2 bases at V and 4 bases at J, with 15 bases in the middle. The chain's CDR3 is CASSLRRERGYEQYF. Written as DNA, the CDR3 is TGTGCCAGCAGCTTACGGCGGGAAAGGGGGTACGAGCAGTACTTC. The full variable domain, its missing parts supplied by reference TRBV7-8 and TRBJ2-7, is GAGVSQSPRYKVAKRGQDVALRCDPISGHVSLFWYQQALGQGPEFLTYFQNEAQLDKSGLPSDRFFAERPEGSVSTLKIQRTQQEDSAVYLCASSLRRERGYEQYFGPGTRLTVT.

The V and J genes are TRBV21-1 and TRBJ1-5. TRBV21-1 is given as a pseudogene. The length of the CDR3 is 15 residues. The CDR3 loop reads CASSGTAHGNQPQHF. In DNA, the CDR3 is TGTGCCAGCAGCGGGACGGCCCATGGCAATCAGCCCCAGCATTTT.

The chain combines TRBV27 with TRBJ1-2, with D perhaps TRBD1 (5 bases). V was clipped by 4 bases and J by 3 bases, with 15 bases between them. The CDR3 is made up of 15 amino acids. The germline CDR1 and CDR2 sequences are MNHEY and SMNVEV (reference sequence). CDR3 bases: TGTGCCAGCAGTTACCTGGGGGGAAAGGACTATGGCTACACCTTC. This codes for CASSYLGGKDYGYTF.

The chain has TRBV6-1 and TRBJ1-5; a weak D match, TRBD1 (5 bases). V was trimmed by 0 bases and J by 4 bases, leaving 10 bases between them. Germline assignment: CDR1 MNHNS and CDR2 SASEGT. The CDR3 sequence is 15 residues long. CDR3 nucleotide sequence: TGTGCCAGCAGTGAAGCGGGGGTGGGAAATCAGCCCCAGCATTTT. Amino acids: CASSEAGVGNQPQHF.